This is a list of T cell receptor beta chains from one sample in a study of lymphopenia after photon versus proton radiotherapy. Profiled with immunoSEQ multiplex PCR; TCRdb holds only in-frame clones, not every one. The sample lists approximately 16,000 clones, approximately 82% occurring once. The sequenced sample was peripheral blood, obtained from a patient treated with proton-based radiotherapy. These TCRs come from a man in his 70s with pancreatic cancer. Both conserved end residues are part of each CDR3. D genes are given only for firm matches. Rows may omit the clone size; those that give it use once, few, many or a size class.

cdr3_nt cdr3_aa v_call cdr3_length clone_size j_call d_call
TGTGCCAGCAGCGAGTTCGGGACCGGCTACACAGATACGCAGTATTTT CASSEFGTGYTDTQYF TRBV9 16 . TRBJ2-3 .
TGCGCCAGCAGTGAGTCGATATCGAACACCATATATTTT CASSESISNTIYF TRBV10-2 13 few TRBJ1-3 .
TGCGCCAGCAGCCAAGAGTGGGTCGACTATAGCAATCAGCCCCAGCATTTT CASSQEWVDYSNQPQHF TRBV4-1 17 . TRBJ1-5 .
TGTGCCAGCAGTCCCAGGGAAGACTATGGCTACACCTTC CASSPREDYGYTF TRBV6-4 13 . TRBJ1-2 .
TGTGCCAGCAGTTACTCGATACTAGCGGGGGCCTACGAGCAGTACTTC CASSYSILAGAYEQYF TRBV6-5 16 . TRBJ2-7 TRBD2
TGTGCCAGTAGTATGGCAGGGGAGTACGACGAGCAGTACTTC CASSMAGEYDEQYF TRBV19 14 . TRBJ2-7 .
TGTGCCAGCAGCTTAGATAACAGAAACTATGGCTACACCTTC CASSLDNRNYGYTF TRBV11-2 14 . TRBJ1-2 .
TGTGCCAGCAGGTTAGCGGGAGCTGAGCAGTTCTTC CASRLAGAEQFF TRBV2 12 . TRBJ2-1 TRBD2
TGCGCCAGCAGCTTGGGGATCGGCTCCGGAGGGGAGACCCAGTACTTC CASSLGIGSGGETQYF TRBV5-1 16 few TRBJ2-5 .
TGTGCCATCAGTGAGTCGGGCCTGACTCCCTACGAGCAGTACTTC CAISESGLTPYEQYF TRBV10-3 15 . TRBJ2-7 .
TGTGCCAGCAGCTTCGGGGGTTACACTGAAGCTTTCTTT CASSFGGYTEAFF TRBV7-3 13 . TRBJ1-1 .
TGTGCCAGCAGTGATAGGGCAGGGAACTACGAGCAGTACTTC CASSDRAGNYEQYF TRBV25-1 14 . TRBJ2-7 .
TGCGCCAGCAGCACGACAGACCCTTATAATTCACCCCTCCACTTT CASSTTDPYNSPLHF TRBV5-1 15 . TRBJ1-6 .
TGTGCCAGCAGGGGGGGCGGGACTAGTCCCGCCTACGAGCAGTACTTC CASRGGGTSPAYEQYF TRBV28 16 . TRBJ2-7 TRBD2
TGTGCCAGCAGCGTATCTAGCTCTACCGGGGAGCTGTTTTTT CASSVSSSTGELFF TRBV11-1 14 . TRBJ2-2 .
TGTGCCAGCAGCTTAGTTAGGTCAGAGCAGTACTTC CASSLVRSEQYF TRBV11-2 12 . TRBJ2-7 .
TGTGCCAGCAGCTTAAACTCGGGGACACCATCAAACACTGAAGCTTTCTTT CASSLNSGTPSNTEAFF TRBV7-3 17 . TRBJ1-1 .
TGCGCCAGCAGCTTGGAAGTTTCCTACAATGAGCAGTTCTTC CASSLEVSYNEQFF TRBV5-1 14 . TRBJ2-1 .
TGTGCCAGCAGCTTGGGAACCTGGACAGGGTACGAGCAGTACTTC CASSLGTWTGYEQYF TRBV5-6 15 once TRBJ2-7 TRBD1
TGTGCCAGCAGCTACCTGCTTAGGGTCCGTGACAATGAGCAGTTCTTC CASSYLLRVRDNEQFF TRBV7-9 16 . TRBJ2-1 .
TGTGCCAGCAGTGACCTTGGGACTAGCGGGAGTTTGGAGACCCAGTACTTC CASSDLGTSGSLETQYF TRBV9 17 . TRBJ2-5 TRBD2
TGTGCCAGCAGCGTAGGTGTGACTAGCGGGGCTTCCGTCAATGAGCAGTTCTTC CASSVGVTSGASVNEQFF TRBV9 18 . TRBJ2-1 TRBD2
TGTGCCAGCAGCGGGACACAGGGGGGCTACGAGCAGTACTTC CASSGTQGGYEQYF TRBV5-4 14 . TRBJ2-7 TRBD1
TGTGCCAGCAGCTTAACAGGGAGAGGCTACACCTTC CASSLTGRGYTF TRBV11-2 12 few TRBJ1-2 .
TGCGCCAGCAGCTTCGGGGAGGGCCAGATCCGCCCCCCTGAAGCTTTCTTT CASSFGEGQIRPPEAFF TRBV5-1 17 . TRBJ1-1 .
TGTGCCAGCAGTTTAAACAGGGCTTATGGCTACACCTTC CASSLNRAYGYTF TRBV27 13 once TRBJ1-2 .
TGTGCCTGGAGTCGGGGGAGGGCGCAAGAGCAGTTCTTC CAWSRGRAQEQFF TRBV30 13 . TRBJ2-1 TRBD2
TGTGCCAGCAGCTTAGGGGCCTGGGAAAACATTCAGTACTTC CASSLGAWENIQYF TRBV7-6 14 . TRBJ2-4 .
TGCGCCAGCAGCTTGGCCGCGGGGGACCAAGAGACCCAGTACTTC CASSLAAGDQETQYF TRBV5-1 15 . TRBJ2-5 TRBD2
TGTGCCAGCAAGGGGGACAGGGGTAATTTCCAAGAGACCCAGTACTTC CASKGDRGNFQETQYF TRBV2 16 once TRBJ2-5 TRBD1
TGCAGCGTTGGCCGGGACAGGGCTAGTGAAGCTTTCTTT CSVGRDRASEAFF TRBV29-1 13 . TRBJ1-1 TRBD1
TGTGCCAGCAGCTTAGGGATCGCGGCAGGGATCGGCACAGATACGCAGTATTTT CASSLGIAAGIGTDTQYF TRBV11-2 18 . TRBJ2-3 .
TGTGCCAGCAGCTTGGGCAGGGCGGCAAATGAAAAACTGTTTTTT CASSLGRAANEKLFF TRBV11-3 15 . TRBJ1-4 .
TGTGCCAGCAGGGGGACACAGAACACTGAAGCTTTCTTT CASRGTQNTEAFF TRBV2 13 once TRBJ1-1 .
TGTGCCACCAGCCCGGGACTAGCGGGAAGCGGGGATACGCAGTATTTT CATSPGLAGSGDTQYF TRBV15 16 . TRBJ2-3 TRBD2
TGTGCCTGGAGTGCGGGAGGCAATCAGCCCCAGCATTTT CAWSAGGNQPQHF TRBV30 13 few TRBJ1-5 .
TGTGCCAGCAGCCGAAGCCCCGGGACAGGGAATGGGGATGAGCAGTTCTTC CASSRSPGTGNGDEQFF TRBV4-2 17 . TRBJ2-1 TRBD1
TGTGCCAGCAGCGTTCAGGACGGACAGACCTTAGCTGAGCAGTTCTTC CASSVQDGQTLAEQFF TRBV9 16 . TRBJ2-1 .
TGTGCCAGCAGCTCGGCGAGCGCCGGGGAGCTGTTTTTT CASSSASAGELFF TRBV11-2 13 . TRBJ2-2 .
TGTGCCAGCAGTTACCCGGGCAGGGGAGAAGATACGCAGTATTTT CASSYPGRGEDTQYF TRBV6-6 15 . TRBJ2-3 .
TGTGCCAGCAGCGAAAACGGGGGGGCTGGATATTTT CASSENGGAGYF TRBV6-1 12 . TRBJ2-3 TRBD2
TGTGCCAGTAGTATAGCTGGCGGCAATCAGCCCCAGCATTTT CASSIAGGNQPQHF TRBV19 14 . TRBJ1-5 .
TGTGCCAGCAGCTTATCCCGAGACAGGAATCAGCCCCAGCATTTT CASSLSRDRNQPQHF TRBV5-6 15 . TRBJ1-5 .
TGTGCCAGCATCCAACTAGCGGGATCATGGGATACGCAGTATTTT CASIQLAGSWDTQYF TRBV6-1 15 . TRBJ2-3 TRBD2
TGTGCCAGCAGTTTAGGCGGCCGGGACAGACACTATGGCTACACCTTC CASSLGGRDRHYGYTF TRBV28 16 once TRBJ1-2 TRBD1
TGTGCCAGTAGGGTCGGCAGGGGCGGCACCGGGGAGCTGTTTTTT CASRVGRGGTGELFF TRBV19 15 . TRBJ2-2 .
TGTGCCAGCAGGCGCGGGGACGGACCGAACACTGAAGCTTTCTTT CASRRGDGPNTEAFF TRBV11-3 15 . TRBJ1-1 .
TGTGCCAGCAAGAGAGACAGGGGATTTCCTCAGCCCCAGCATTTT CASKRDRGFPQPQHF TRBV2 15 . TRBJ1-5 TRBD1
TGTGCCAGCAGCTTAGGTCGACAGATCAATCAGCCCCAGCATTTT CASSLGRQINQPQHF TRBV7-8 15 . TRBJ1-5 .
TGTGCCAGTAAGGACAGGGAAGGCACTGAAGCTTTCTTT CASKDREGTEAFF TRBV19 13 few TRBJ1-1 TRBD1
TGTGCCTCCTCGCGACGAGCAACTAATGAAAAACTGTTTTTT CASSRRATNEKLFF TRBV30 14 . TRBJ1-4 .
TGTGCCAGCAGCCGCCAGGGGGGGGTTAACTATGGCTACACCTTC CASSRQGGVNYGYTF TRBV4-2 15 . TRBJ1-2 TRBD1
TGTGCCACCAGGGGTCAGGGGGGTTCACCCCTCCACTTT CATRGQGGSPLHF TRBV2 13 . TRBJ1-6 TRBD1
TGTGCCAGCAGCTTAAGTCTTAGTGGCACAGATACGCAGTATTTT CASSLSLSGTDTQYF TRBV7-3 15 . TRBJ2-3 .
TGTGCCAGTACCTCCGGGGGGGAGAACACCGGGGAGCTGTTTTTT CASTSGGENTGELFF TRBV19 15 . TRBJ2-2 TRBD2
TGTGCCAGTAGTATCTCATACAGGGCTAAAAATGCAACTAATGAAAAACTGTTTTTT CASSISYRAKNATNEKLFF TRBV19 19 . TRBJ1-4 .
TGTGCCACCCGAGCGGGAGGAAATGAGCAGTTCTTC CATRAGGNEQFF TRBV6-6 12 . TRBJ2-1 TRBD2
TGTGCCAGCAGCTTGGGTCCTCAGGTGAACACTGAAGCTTTCTTT CASSLGPQVNTEAFF TRBV7-2 15 . TRBJ1-1 .
TGTGCCAGCACCCTATTCGGGCAGCCTAACACTGAAGCTTTCTTT CASTLFGQPNTEAFF TRBV7-2 15 once TRBJ1-1 .